This passage covers 25 T cell receptor beta chains from one sample sequenced in a study of blood T cells in healthy people across ages. A second PCR, run for about 7 to 11 cycles, used a sample-barcoded 5' primer plus a J-beta primer mix. One entry per CDR3 protein results from TCRdb running MiXCR on the 5' RACE reads. The table includes under 2,000,000 distinct CDR3 sequences, approximately 50% detected once. Sequenced input: blood. The receptors derive from a woman aged 40 to 50 in good health.

This clonotype has a handful of counts. The chain carries TRBV9 and TRBJ2-5, with TRBD2 matching 7 bases. The CDR3 runs to 14 residues. Germline CDR1 reads SGDLS; CDR2 reads YYNGEE. J was trimmed by 4 bases and V by 3 bases; bases with no gene match: 6. CDR3 in amino acids: CASSDDTGGETQYF. Here the CDR3 DNA reads TGTGCCAGCAGCGATGACACGGGGGGAGAGACCCAGTACTTC.

J is TRBJ1-5 and V is TRBV5-5; TRBD1 is a possible D gene (6 bases). CDR1 is SGHKS, CDR2 YYEKEE, per germline (reference sequence). This CDR3 is built from 15 residues. V lost 2 bases, J lost 2 bases, and 11 bases lay in between. The CDR3 loop is CASSFGGLGNQPQHF. The CDR3 coding sequence is TGTGCCAGCAGCTTCGGGGGGCTCGGCAATCAGCCCCAGCATTTT.

The V call is TRBV25-1, the J call TRBJ1-6; TRBD1 aligns across 9 bases. Trimming cost V 1 base and J 9 bases; bases outside gene matches: 7. Germline V gene lookup returns CDR1 MGHDK and CDR2 SYGVNS. The CDR3 has 16 amino acids. The CDR3 region has the DNA TGTGCCAGCAGTGAATTAGCGGGGACAGGGATTTCACCCCTCCACTTT. It specifies CASSELAGTGISPLHF.

The V and J genes are TRBV5-1 and TRBJ2-7, with D perhaps matching TRBD1 (5 bases). Trimming shortened V by 4 bases and J by 0 bases, and 11 bases separated the two germline ends. CDR3 size: 14 residues. The germline CDR1 and CDR2 sequences are SGHRS and YFSETQ. CDR3 nucleotide sequence: TGCGCCAGCAGCCAGTCGACAGTCTCCTACGAGCAGTACTTC. It yields the protein CASSQSTVSYEQYF.

The V and J genes are TRBV28 and TRBJ2-7; unclear D gene. Trimming cost V 2 bases and J 7 bases, with 15 bases left between them. The CDR3 spans 14 residues. Germline V gene lookup returns CDR1 MDHEN and CDR2 SYDVKM. DNA for the CDR3: TGTGCCAGCAGTTTAGTCAACGTCTACAATGAGCAGTACTTC. It codes for CASSLVNVYNEQYF.

The chain employs TRBV6-6 and TRBJ1-2, with 8 nucleotides matching TRBD1. The CDR3 is made up of 15 amino acids. Germline V lookup: CDR1 MNHNY, CDR2 SVGAGI (reference sequence). Trimming took 0 bases from V and 3 from J; bases not matched to a gene: 3. The CDR3 DNA reads TGTGCCAGCAGTTACTCGGACAGGGTATACTATGGCTACACCTTC. Translation gives CASSYSDRVYYGYTF.

This clonotype was seen more than once but under ten times. V is TRBV4-2 and J is TRBJ2-4; D uncertain. The CDR3 sequence is 13 residues long. Looked up from germline, CDR1 is LGHNA and CDR2 is YNFKEQ. The germline V and J ends were trimmed by 0 bases and 15 bases, with 15 bases remaining between them. The CDR3 sequence: CASSQDALKRRYF. The CDR3 DNA sequence: TGTGCCAGCAGCCAAGATGCGCTCAAACGGCGGTACTTC.

The chain uses TRBV29-1 and TRBJ2-5, with 7 bases lining up with TRBD1. The V gene's germline CDR1 is SQVTM and CDR2 ANQGSEA. The V segment lost 6 bases and the J segment 1 base; nucleotides outside the gene matches: 17. This CDR3 comprises 17 residues. The CDR3 sequence is CSVYFKQRQGIQETQYF. Written as DNA, the CDR3 is TGCAGCGTCTACTTCAAACAAAGACAGGGAATCCAAGAGACCCAGTACTTC.

This chain joins TRBV6-6 and TRBJ2-1; 8 bases match TRBD1. The J call is in doubt because the DNA end fits TRBJ2-7 better. The length of the CDR3 is 15 residues. Germline V gene lookup returns CDR1 MNHNY and CDR2 SVGAGI (reference sequence). This CDR3 reads CASSYEGQAYNEQYF. The CDR3 coding sequence is TGTGCCAGCAGTTACGAGGGACAGGCATACAATGAGCAGTACTTC.

The chain carries TRBV7-9 and TRBJ1-5, with D perhaps TRBD1 (5 bases). Germline-derived CDR1 and CDR2 are SEHNR and FQNEAQ (reference sequence). V was shortened by 1 base and J by 12 bases, with 19 bases between the two germline ends. There are 15 residues in the CDR3. CDR3 sequence (DNA): TGTGCCAGCAGCTTAGGGGAGGGGAATGGACTACACCAGCATTTT. Translating gives CASSLGEGNGLHQHF.

This clonotype was seen many times. V and J are TRBV29-1 and TRBJ2-7; D uncertain. Trimming removed 0 bases from V and 0 bases from J, with 12 bases in between. Germline V CDR1 and CDR2: SQVTM, ANQGSEA. The CDR3 loop spans 15 amino acids. The CDR3 loop reads CSVEDQVGSSYEQYF. As DNA, the CDR3 is TGCAGCGTTGAAGATCAGGTGGGCAGCTCCTACGAGCAGTACTTC.

J is TRBJ2-7 and V is TRBV2; D is perhaps TRBD2 (5 bases). Deletions cut 6 bases from V and 2 bases from J, with 11 bases between. Germline values: CDR1 SNHLY, CDR2 FYNNEI. The CDR3 has 13 amino acids. The CDR3 here is CASSDGLPYEQYF. CDR3 coding DNA: TGTGCCAGCAGCGACGGACTCCCCTACGAGCAGTACTTC.

This clonotype was recorded a few times. CDR3 loop: CATSRGRQGTGANVLTF. The CDR3, as DNA: TGTGCCACCAGCAGAGGAAGACAGGGGACTGGGGCCAACGTCCTGACTTTC. This chain uses TRBV15 with TRBJ2-6; 8 bases map to TRBD1. Per germline, CDR1 LNHNV and CDR2 YYDKDF (reference sequence). This CDR3 has 17 amino acids. J lost 2 bases, V lost 1 base, and 4 bases had no gene match.

This clonotype was picked up a small number of times. The chain is built from TRBV29-1 and TRBJ1-2; TRBD1 matches 8 bases. Germline V gene sequence: CDR1 SQVTM, CDR2 ANQGSEA. V was clipped by 3 bases and J by 5 bases; unmatched bases: 5. The CDR3 consists of 13 residues. The CDR3 region has the DNA TGCAGCGTTGACGCAGGGGGCCGATATGGCTACACCTTC. Its translation: CSVDAGGRYGYTF.

The sample holds a few counts of this clonotype. The chain recombines TRBV12-3 or TRBV12-4 with TRBJ1-2; 7 nucleotides align to TRBD1. V trimming: 3 bases; J trimming: 4 bases; junction bases outside the gene matches: 5. This CDR3 spans 14 amino acids. The CDR3 is CASSFRGATYGYTF. CDR3 nucleotides: TGTGCCAGCAGTTTCAGGGGGGCGACCTATGGCTACACCTTC.

This chain links TRBV7-2 with TRBJ1-4; TRBD1 aligns across 7 bases. Germline assignment: CDR1 SGHTA and CDR2 FQGNSA. CDR3 length equals 16 residues. V shed 5 bases and J 5 bases; nucleotides not matched to a gene: 11. The CDR3 here is CASSLHRQGRNEKLFF. The CDR3 region has the DNA TGTGCCAGCAGCCTGCACCGACAGGGAAGGAATGAAAAACTGTTTTTT.

This clonotype occurred a few times. V and J are TRBV2 and TRBJ2-3; D is unresolved. The CDR3 length is 15 residues. Between the trimmed V and J ends, which lost 1 base and 2 bases, there was a span of 10 bases. In germline, CDR1 is SNHLY, CDR2 FYNNEI. CDR3 bases: TGTGCCAGCAGTGAAGATGGGGTCTCCACAGATACGCAGTATTTT. Protein: CASSEDGVSTDTQYF.

The DNA of the CDR3 is TGCAGTGCGCCGGATACGGGTTCCTACGAGCAGTACTTC. This encodes CSAPDTGSYEQYF. The V call is TRBV20-1, the J call TRBJ2-7, with D hard to call. V was shortened by 6 bases and J by 1 base, with 13 bases between the two germline ends. From germline, CDR1 is DFQATT and CDR2 SNEGSKA (reference sequence). The CDR3 runs 13 residues.

The genes are TRBV20-1 and TRBJ2-3; maybe TRBD1 (6 bases). Germline CDR1 DFQATT, CDR2 SNEGSKA (reference sequence). The CDR3 is 14 residues long. V was clipped by 3 bases and J by 3 bases, with 13 bases between them. The CDR3, as DNA: TGCAGTGCTAGCCATTACAGGGAAACAGATACGCAGTATTTT. The encoded protein is CSASHYRETDTQYF.

This clonotype was observed at least ten times. The chain uses TRBV18 and TRBJ2-4; perhaps TRBD2 as D (6 bases). Trimming took 3 bases from V and 1 from J, leaving 7 bases between them. The germline V gene encodes CDR1 KGHSH and CDR2 LQKENI. This CDR3 has 14 amino acids. The CDR3 nucleotides read TGTGCCAGCTCACCGAGCGGGGCCAAAAACATTCAGTACTTC. This gives the protein CASSPSGAKNIQYF.

The chain joins TRBV6-2 or TRBV6-3 to TRBJ1-5; D call uncertain. Germline loops: CDR1 MNHEY, CDR2 SVGEGT. CDR3 length: 13 amino acids. V was cut by 7 bases and J by 6 bases, with 13 bases left in between. CDR3 in amino acids: CASMNGMSQPQHF. Here the CDR3 DNA reads TGTGCCAGCATGAACGGGATGTCTCAGCCCCAGCATTTT.

V usage is TRBV7-2 and J usage is TRBJ1-2, with D unclear. Germline loops: CDR1 SGHTA, CDR2 FQGNSA. V gave up 5 bases and J gave up 3 bases, with 10 bases separating them. This CDR3 is 13 amino acids long. The CDR3 nucleotides read TGTGCCAGCAGCCAATATCGTGACTATGGCTACACCTTC. This codes for CASSQYRDYGYTF.

This CDR3 is CASSEDGGINTEAFF. The CDR3 DNA follows: TGTGCCAGCAGTGAAGACGGGGGGATAAACACTGAAGCTTTCTTT. The gene calls are TRBV25-1 and TRBJ1-1; possible D gene TRBD1, 5 bases. This CDR3 is built from 15 residues. CDR1 is MGHDK and CDR2 is SYGVNS in the germline V gene. V was clipped by 2 bases and J by 2 bases, with 12 bases between them.

On this clonotype: The junction departs from the called germline gene at one end, perhaps through a read error. The V and J genes are TRBV4-1 and TRBJ2-4; the D gene is possibly TRBD1 (6 bases). The J call may be in error: the DNA end matches TRBJ2-7 better. The CDR3 is made up of 13 amino acids. Germline CDR1 and CDR2: MGHRA and YSYEKL. The CDR3 region has the DNA TGCGTCAGCAGCGCGGACAGAAACTACGAGCAGTACTTC. Its translation is CVSSADRNYEQYF.

This clonotype was found once. CDR3 region: CASTTLSTGGPRYTGELFF. The CDR3 DNA reads as TGTGCCAGCACCACACTTTCGACAGGGGGCCCACGTTACACCGGGGAGCTGTTTTTT. The gene calls are TRBV28 and TRBJ2-2; 10 bases fit TRBD1. V was clipped by 7 bases and J by 3 bases; unmatched bases: 17. The germline V gene has CDR1 MDHEN and CDR2 SYDVKM. The CDR3 is 19 residues long.